This T cell receptor (beta chain) was identified during a study of cytomegalovirus exposure and HLA in healthy donors. Study-level findings and limits: In a later analysis, a genetic analysis reported fewer productive-TCR N-insertions in an Asian-associated ancestry cluster than the cohort average. The authors assumed roughly uniform sequencing depth across donors for presence/absence analyses. Cytomegalovirus-associated TCR beta chains were listed, numbering roughly 150.

The germline gives CDR1 SGHDT, CDR2 YYEEEE. V gave up 2 bases and J gave up 7 bases; unmatched junction bases: 12. This CDR3 region has 15 residues. The PCR employed 60 Vbeta primers together with 13 Jbeta primers. Libraries were prepared by immunoSEQ multiplex PCR; TCRdb keeps only in-frame clonotypes and omits some of them. There are about 64,000 clones in the sample, with approximately 4% held by the top ten. As for this clone: Its antigen is undetermined.

The receptor's source is a woman aged 18-29 years in good health and CMV-seronegative. V and J are TRBV5-6 and TRBJ2-7, with 7 bases matching TRBD1. The specimen was PBMCs. The CDR3 loop reads CASSFYPGQQREQYF. The CDR3 nucleotides read TGTGCCAGCAGCTTCTACCCGGGACAGCAAAGAGAGCAGTACTTC.